This T cell receptor (beta chain) was captured in a study of CD8+ T cells in alopecia areata. Findings and caveats of the study: For patients receiving tofacitinib, scalp clonality and expanded CD8+ clones among the top 100 significantly decreased.

The treatment is: oral pan-JAK inhibitor, 5-10 mg twice daily. As concerns this clone: Antigen specificity is unknown.

The V gene lost 3 bases and the J gene lost 0 bases, with 10 bases spanning the gap. This CDR3 is 15 amino acids long. The V gene's germline CDR1 is SGHVS and CDR2 FQNEAQ. Sequencing used cDNA as its template, made by extracting RNA and reverse transcribing it. Clones were read by immunoSEQ multiplex PCR, and TCRdb kept only the in-frame ones, dropping some. In the table there are around 160,000 clones, less than 70% of which are singletons. The clonotype originates from a human donor with alopecia areata. This specimen consisted of CD4+ T cells sorted from blood, obtained at week 24, from a patient treated with tofacitinib. The gene calls are TRBV7-8 and TRBJ2-3; no clear D gene. CDR3 sequence: CASSLATPSTDTQYF. In nucleotides, the CDR3 is TGTGCCAGCAGCTTGGCGACGCCCAGCACAGATACGCAGTATTTT.